This T cell receptor (beta chain) was sequenced for a study of CD8 T cells in Susac syndrome. RNA was extracted with the RNeasy kit, and a quantity of about 0.45 to 1 ug was reverse transcribed using random hexamers. An immunoSEQ multiplex PCR amplified TCR beta CDR3 over 54 Vbeta and 13 Jbeta. TCRdb re-derived calls from the immunoSEQ multiplex PCR reads in MiXCR, one entry per CDR3 protein. The profile shows about 140,000 distinct CDR3 sequences, roughly 95% of them singletons. Trimming took off 4 bases at V and 4 bases at J, with 13 bases between the two ends. This CDR3 region has 14 residues. CDR1 MGHDK and CDR2 SYGVNS come from the germline V gene. Sequencing of TCR beta, carried out with a high-throughput approach, was applied to CD8+ and CD4+ T cells from the blood. The controls were healthy donors who were matched for age and sex. Negative magnetic isolation gave CD8+ and CD4+ cells; FACS enriched CD8+ TEMRA.

J is TRBJ1-1 and V is TRBV25-1, with D possibly being TRBD1 (6 bases). This clonotype was sampled from a human donor in good health. Sequencing used CD4+ T cells from PBMCs. CDR3 sequence reads: CASSAQGRGTEAFF. CDR3 in DNA: TGTGCCAGCAGTGCACAGGGCCGGGGCACTGAAGCTTTCTTT.